The sequence of this TCR beta chain was determined in a study of control samples from healthy donors and cancer patients. Trimming removed 8 bases from V and 11 bases from J, with 24 bases in between. The CDR3 length is 14 residues. Looked up from germline, CDR1 is LNHDA and CDR2 is SQIVND (reference sequence). TCRdb keeps only in-frame clones here, not all; method: immunoSEQ multiplex PCR. The top ten clones hold around 35% of a sample with tens of thousands of clones, about 81% of them seen once. Sequencing was done on a sample of PBMCs. The sequence was collected from a man in his 70s with lung cancer. This chain connects TRBV19 to TRBJ1-1; D unclear. CDR3 residues: CASSEASSRVSAFF. The CDR3 region has the DNA TGTGCCAGTTCGGAGGCTAGCAGCCGGGTTAGCGCTTTCTTT.